The rows below give T cell receptor beta chains drawn from one sample of a study of T cells in tuberculosis. TCRdb keeps only in-frame clones here, not all; method: immunoSEQ multiplex PCR. In the table there are under 50,000 clones, around 94% of which are singletons. The sample was PBMCs, taken at tuberculosis diagnosis. The receptor source for this set is an adult with tuberculosis. Each CDR3 is given with its conserved first and last residue. The D gene is left open where the match is weak. Only some rows state a clone size, as once, few, many or a class for expanded clones.

clone_size	v_call	j_call	d_call	cdr3_nt	cdr3_aa
once	TRBV7-6	TRBJ2-5	TRBD1	TGTGCCTCCAGTAAGCGGACAGGGGGCGCCTTAACCCAAGAGACCCAGTACTTC	CASSKRTGGALTQETQYF
NA	TRBV29-1	TRBJ1-2	NA	TGCAGCGTTTCCCTCGGGCCGGGACAACGATATGGCTACACCTTC	CSVSLGPGQRYGYTF
NA	TRBV18	TRBJ2-7	NA	TGTGCCAGCTCACCAGATAGGGGAGGAACAGGATCGGGGCAGTACTTC	CASSPDRGGTGSGQYF
NA	TRBV5-4	TRBJ1-1	NA	TGTGCCAGCAGCACAGGGACGTTGTACACTGAAGCTTTCTTT	CASSTGTLYTEAFF
NA	TRBV5-1	TRBJ1-2	NA	TGCGCCAGCAGCTTGAGACAGAATCAGAACTCTGGCTACACCTTC	CASSLRQNQNSGYTF
NA	TRBV7-3	TRBJ2-3	NA	TGTGCCAGCAGCTTGAACAGGGATGGAGATACGCAGTATTTT	CASSLNRDGDTQYF
NA	TRBV5-6	TRBJ1-1	TRBD1	TGTGCCAGCAGCTACACCAAGGGGGCGTCTGAAGCTTTCTTT	CASSYTKGASEAFF
once	TRBV6-6	TRBJ2-5	TRBD1	TGTGCCAGCAAGGACAGGGGGCGGTGGGAGACCCAGTACTTC	CASKDRGRWETQYF
NA	TRBV27	TRBJ2-7	NA	TGTGCCAGCAGTTTATCGGGGGCTTACGAGCAGTACTTC	CASSLSGAYEQYF
few	TRBV4-2	TRBJ2-4	TRBD1	TGTGCCAGCAGCCAAGATCCGGACAGGGAAAACATTCAGTACTTC	CASSQDPDRENIQYF
NA	TRBV25-1	TRBJ2-3	TRBD2	TGTGCCAGCAGTGCCGCCGGGAGGGATACGCAGTATTTT	CASSAAGRDTQYF
once	TRBV25-1	TRBJ1-4	TRBD1	TGTGCCAGCGGGAAACCGACAGGGTTAATCGAAAAACTGTTTTTT	CASGKPTGLIEKLFF
NA	TRBV9	TRBJ2-7	NA	TGTGCCAGCAGCGTAGGTGGTAGGAGCTCCTACGAGCAGTACTTC	CASSVGGRSSYEQYF